Listed here are 28 T cell receptor beta chains from one sample, sequenced in a study of cytomegalovirus exposure and HLA in healthy donors. Vbeta (60) and Jbeta (13) primers were used in the PCR. The assay was immunoSEQ multiplex PCR, and TCRdb's table has in-frame clones only and misses some. The sample includes about 88,000 clones. Sequenced material: PBMCs. These receptors were obtained from a girl under 18 in good health and CMV-seropositive.

The V call is TRBV19, the J call TRBJ1-2, with D perhaps TRBD1 (6 bases). Trimming took off 1 base at V and 6 bases at J, with 6 bases between the two ends. Germline CDR1 is LNHDA and CDR2 is SQIVND (reference sequence). The CDR3 has 12 residues. The CDR3 DNA is TGTGCCAGTAGTATAGCAGGGGATGGCTACACCTTC. This codes for CASSIAGDGYTF.

The chain carries TRBV4-1 and TRBJ1-2; the match to TRBD1 covers 8 bases. CDR1 MGHRA and CDR2 YSYEKL come from the germline V gene. J was trimmed by 5 bases and V by 1 base; bases with no gene match: 9. CDR3 length: 16 amino acids. The CDR3 DNA follows: TGCGCCAGCAGCCAAGCAGGTGCAGGGGGCGGATATGGCTACACCTTC. Its protein product is CASSQAGAGGGYGYTF.

This chain uses TRBV6-5 with TRBJ2-3, with a weak D call TRBD1 (5 bases). The CDR3 length is 15 residues. The germline CDR1 and CDR2 sequences are MNHEY and SVGAGI. Trimming stripped 0 bases from V and 5 bases from J, with 12 bases between. The CDR3, as DNA: TGTGCCAGCAGTTACTCGGGTACAGGTGGAGATACGCAGTATTTT. It is translated as CASSYSGTGGDTQYF.

This chain connects TRBV6-1 to TRBJ2-3; TRBD2 is a possible D gene (5 bases). In germline, CDR1 is MNHNS, CDR2 SASEGT. Trimming left V 3 bases short and J 0 bases short, with 19 bases between. The CDR3 is made up of 18 amino acids. The CDR3 reads CASSERVRAGTSTDTQYF. Written as DNA, the CDR3 is TGTGCCAGCAGTGAGAGGGTTAGGGCAGGTACTAGCACAGATACGCAGTATTTT.

The rearrangement uses TRBV4-3 and TRBJ1-2; D call uncertain. The V end was cut by 0 bases, the J end by 3 bases, with 11 bases between. The CDR3 extends over 15 amino acids. In germline, CDR1 is LGHNA, CDR2 YSLEER. This chain's CDR3 is CASSQEYDGDYGYTF. The CDR3 coding sequence is TGCGCCAGCAGCCAAGAGTACGACGGGGACTATGGCTACACCTTC.

V and J are TRBV6-5 and TRBJ1-2; TRBD1 matches at 10 bases. Germline CDR1 is MNHEY and CDR2 is SVGAGI. The CDR3 is made up of 16 amino acids. V was clipped by 0 bases and J by 4 bases; unmatched bases: 5. CDR3 loop: CASSYSSGTGAYGYTF. The CDR3 coding sequence is TGTGCCAGCAGTTACTCGTCCGGGACAGGGGCCTATGGCTACACCTTC.

The rearrangement links TRBV29-1 to TRBJ2-1; no clear D. The V end lost 7 bases, the J end lost 1 base, and 2 bases lay between the germline ends. Germline CDR1 and CDR2: SQVTM and ANQGSEA. The CDR3 runs 10 residues. The chain's CDR3 is CSASYNEQFF. CDR3 in DNA: TGCAGCGCATCCTACAATGAGCAGTTCTTC.

The chain links TRBV27 to TRBJ2-7, with 9 bases identical to TRBD1. Trimming at V came to 4 bases and at J to 3 bases, leaving 4 bases not matched to a gene. The CDR3 spans 14 residues. CDR1 MNHEY and CDR2 SMNVEV come from the germline V gene (reference sequence). The CDR3 bases are TGTGCCAGCAGTTCGGGACAGGGTTTCTACGAGCAGTACGTC. Its translation is CASSSGQGFYEQYV.

The gene calls are TRBV6-6 and TRBJ1-1; no reliable D call. Per germline, CDR1 MNHNY and CDR2 SVGAGI (reference sequence). V lost 4 bases and J lost 1, with 7 bases in between. The CDR3 has 13 amino acids. The chain's CDR3 is CASSSPGNTEAFF. The CDR3 bases are TGTGCCAGCAGTTCCCCGGGGAACACTGAAGCTTTCTTT.

This chain joins TRBV18 and TRBJ1-4; the match to TRBD1 covers 8 bases. V was pared by 1 base and J by 5 bases, with 3 bases of the junction left unmatched. Per the germline V gene, CDR1 is KGHSH and CDR2 is LQKENI. The CDR3 totals 15 residues. For the CDR3, the DNA is TGTGCCAGCTCACCACGGACAGGGCAAAATGAAAAACTGTTTTTT. This translates into CASSPRTGQNEKLFF.

The V gene is TRBV9, the J gene TRBJ2-3; the D gene is possibly TRBD2 (6 bases). CDR3 length equals 16 residues. The germline gives CDR1 SGDLS, CDR2 YYNGEE. V lost 3 bases and J lost 2, with 16 bases in between. CDR3 in amino acids: CASSGLQAGLTDTQYF. The CDR3, as DNA: TGTGCCAGCAGCGGCCTGCAAGCGGGCCTCACAGATACGCAGTATTTT. The variable domain in full, with the rest retrieved from reference TRBV9 and TRBJ2-3, is DSGVTQTPKHLITATGQRVTLRCSPRSGDLSVYWYQQSLDQGLQFLIQYYNGEERAKGNILERFSAQQFPDLHSELNLSSLELGDSALYFCASSGLQAGLTDTQYFGPGTRLTVL.

This chain joins TRBV7-9 and TRBJ1-5, with D unclear. This CDR3 has 12 amino acids. The V gene lost 5 bases and the J gene lost 6 bases, with 8 bases spanning the gap. The germline gives CDR1 SEHNR, CDR2 FQNEAQ (reference sequence). CDR3 sequence reads: CASSAGSQPQHF. The CDR3 DNA sequence: TGTGCCAGCAGCGCCGGGAGTCAGCCCCAGCATTTT.

V and J are TRBV6-5 and TRBJ2-5; TRBD1 is a possible D gene (5 bases). The assigned J gene may be wrong: the sequence end matches TRBJ2-7 better. In germline, CDR1 is MNHEY, CDR2 SVGAGI. This CDR3 is built from 13 residues. CDR3 amino acids: CASSYTGTYEQYF. The DNA of the CDR3 is TGTGCCAGCAGTTACACAGGAACCTACGAGCAGTACTTC.

The chain has TRBV19 and TRBJ1-4; 8 bases line up with TRBD1. J was trimmed by 8 bases and V by 4 bases; bases with no gene match: 3. CDR1 LNHDA and CDR2 SQIVND come from the germline V gene (reference sequence). This CDR3 has 13 amino acids. The CDR3 bases are TGTGCCAGTAGTAGGACAGGGCCCGAAAAACTGTTTTTT. It specifies CASSRTGPEKLFF. Based on the CDR3 plus reference TRBV19 and TRBJ1-4, the full variable domain is DGGITQSPKYLFRKEGQNVTLSCEQNLNHDAMYWYRQDPGQGLRLIYYSQIVNDFQKGDIAEGYSVSREKKESFPLTVTSAQKNPTAFYLCASSRTGPEKLFFGSGTQLSVL.

The chain joins TRBV5-6 to TRBJ2-3, with 9 bases identical to TRBD2. Germline lookup yields CDR1 SGHDT and CDR2 YYEEEE. The CDR3 extends over 15 amino acids. V shed 5 bases and J 4 bases; nucleotides not matched to a gene: 8. DNA of the CDR3: TGTGCCAGCAGATCCGGGACTAGCAGACCAGATACGCAGTATTTT. Amino acids: CASRSGTSRPDTQYF.

The chain recombines TRBV6-1 with TRBJ2-7; 11 bases match TRBD1. V lost 6 bases, J lost 2 bases, and 6 bases stayed unmatched. In germline, CDR1 is MNHNS, CDR2 SASEGT. CDR3 length: 15 residues. CDR3 DNA: TGTGCCAGCAGGGACAGGGGGCGATTTCCCTACGAGCAGTACGTC. Protein product: CASRDRGRFPYEQYV.

The chain joins TRBV6-5 to TRBJ2-7, with 9 bases fitting TRBD1. Germline lookup yields CDR1 MNHEY and CDR2 SVGAGI. The V and J ends lost 5 bases and 2 bases, in that order; junction bases with no gene match: 4. The CDR3 has 14 amino acids. The CDR3, as DNA: TGTGCCAGCAGTAACCGACAGGGGGCCTACGAGCAGTACGTC. As protein: CASSNRQGAYEQYV.

The rearrangement joins TRBV4-2 to TRBJ2-1, with D maybe TRBD1 (5 bases). This CDR3 comprises 11 residues. Germline CDR1 LGHNA, CDR2 YNFKEQ. V was pared by 2 bases and J by 9 bases, with 5 bases between. In DNA, the CDR3 is TGTGCCAGCAGCCAACAGGGTGAGCAGTTCTTC. Translating gives CASSQQGEQFF.

The V and J genes are TRBV25-1 and TRBJ1-1, with D uncertain. There are 15 residues in the CDR3. The V end was cut by 3 bases, the J end by 1 base, with 12 bases between. Germline assignment: CDR1 MGHDK and CDR2 SYGVNS. The CDR3 spells CASSESEMANTEAFF. The CDR3 DNA is TGTGCCAGCAGTGAGTCAGAAATGGCGAACACTGAAGCTTTCTTT.

The CDR3 here is CASRLDRAYNEQFF. The CDR3 nucleotides read TGTGCCAGCAGACTGGACAGGGCCTACAATGAGCAGTTCTTC. The chain combines TRBV6-5 with TRBJ2-1; 8 bases line up with TRBD1. Germline CDR1 and CDR2: MNHEY and SVGAGI. J lost 2 bases, V lost 6 bases, and 3 bases had no gene match. CDR3 length: 14 amino acids.

This chain links TRBV6-5 with TRBJ1-2; D might be TRBD1 (6 bases). This CDR3 region has 15 residues. V was shortened by 0 bases and J by 4 bases, with 12 bases between the two germline ends. Looked up from germline, CDR1 is MNHEY and CDR2 is SVGAGI. The CDR3 DNA is TGTGCCAGCAGTTACTCATCAGGGGTTGGCTATGGCTACACCTTC. Protein product: CASSYSSGVGYGYTF.

The chain combines TRBV7-9 with TRBJ2-7; D is undetermined. The CDR3 contains 13 residues. Trimming took off 5 bases at V and 3 bases at J, with 11 bases between the two ends. CDR1 is SEHNR, CDR2 FQNEAQ, per germline (reference sequence). CDR3 DNA: TGTGCCAGCAGCGGCGGAAATAACTACGAGCAGTACGTC. As protein: CASSGGNNYEQYV.

The gene calls are TRBV6-1 and TRBJ2-1; 7 bases match TRBD1. J gave up 2 bases and V 2 bases, and 6 bases lay outside the gene matches. Germline CDR1 and CDR2: MNHNS and SASEGT. CDR3 length equals 16 residues. The DNA for the CDR3 is TGTGCCAGCAGTGAACTGACAGGGTTGCCCTACAATGAGCAGTTCTTC. Translated, it gives CASSELTGLPYNEQFF.

J is TRBJ2-2 and V is TRBV29-1; a possible D gene is TRBD2 (7 bases). The CDR3 is 14 residues long. V lost 3 bases and J 6 bases, leaving 14 bases between the germline ends. Germline CDR1 SQVTM, CDR2 ANQGSEA. CDR3 in DNA: TGCAGCGTTGAGGCGGCGGGGGCGGCCGGGGAGCTGTTTTTT. It is translated as CSVEAAGAAGELFF.

This chain connects TRBV6-1 to TRBJ2-7, with 7 bases identical to TRBD1. V was clipped by 5 bases and J by 1 base; unmatched bases: 2. CDR3 length equals 13 residues. From germline, CDR1 is MNHNS and CDR2 SASEGT. The CDR3 nucleotides read TGTGCCAGCAGTCAGACAGGGTCCTACGAGCAGTACGTC. Residues: CASSQTGSYEQYV.

The J gene is TRBJ2-3, the V gene TRBV5-1; 11 bases align to TRBD2. This CDR3 has 17 amino acids. Germline V gives CDR1 SGHRS, CDR2 YFSETQ. V trimming: 0 bases; J trimming: 2 bases; junction bases outside the gene matches: 5. CDR3 sequence: CASSLERLAGFTDTQYF. The CDR3 DNA is TGCGCCAGCAGCTTGGAAAGACTAGCGGGGTTCACAGATACGCAGTATTTT. Filled out from reference TRBV5-1 and TRBJ2-3, the complete variable domain reads KAGVTQTPRYLIKTRGQQVTLSCSPISGHRSVSWYQQTPGQGLQFLFEYFSETQRNKGNFPGRFSGRQFSNSRSEMNVSTLELGDSALYLCASSLERLAGFTDTQYFGPGTRLTVL.

The gene calls are TRBV7-9 and TRBJ1-5; no clear D gene. Germline CDR1 SEHNR, CDR2 FQNEAQ (reference sequence). Between the trimmed V and J ends, which lost 2 bases and 3 bases, there was a span of 5 bases. This CDR3 region has 13 residues. Here the CDR3 DNA reads TGTGCCAGCAGCTTAAGCTTCAATCAGCCCCAGCATTTT. Its translation: CASSLSFNQPQHF.

The CDR3: CASSWSGGTDTQYF. DNA of the CDR3: TGTGCCAGTAGTTGGTCCGGGGGCACAGATACGCAGTATTTT. This chain joins TRBV19 and TRBJ2-3; tentative D call: TRBD2 (5 bases). Looked up from germline, CDR1 is LNHDA and CDR2 is SQIVND (reference sequence). This CDR3 is 14 amino acids long. V lost 5 bases, J lost 1 base, and 10 bases lay in between.